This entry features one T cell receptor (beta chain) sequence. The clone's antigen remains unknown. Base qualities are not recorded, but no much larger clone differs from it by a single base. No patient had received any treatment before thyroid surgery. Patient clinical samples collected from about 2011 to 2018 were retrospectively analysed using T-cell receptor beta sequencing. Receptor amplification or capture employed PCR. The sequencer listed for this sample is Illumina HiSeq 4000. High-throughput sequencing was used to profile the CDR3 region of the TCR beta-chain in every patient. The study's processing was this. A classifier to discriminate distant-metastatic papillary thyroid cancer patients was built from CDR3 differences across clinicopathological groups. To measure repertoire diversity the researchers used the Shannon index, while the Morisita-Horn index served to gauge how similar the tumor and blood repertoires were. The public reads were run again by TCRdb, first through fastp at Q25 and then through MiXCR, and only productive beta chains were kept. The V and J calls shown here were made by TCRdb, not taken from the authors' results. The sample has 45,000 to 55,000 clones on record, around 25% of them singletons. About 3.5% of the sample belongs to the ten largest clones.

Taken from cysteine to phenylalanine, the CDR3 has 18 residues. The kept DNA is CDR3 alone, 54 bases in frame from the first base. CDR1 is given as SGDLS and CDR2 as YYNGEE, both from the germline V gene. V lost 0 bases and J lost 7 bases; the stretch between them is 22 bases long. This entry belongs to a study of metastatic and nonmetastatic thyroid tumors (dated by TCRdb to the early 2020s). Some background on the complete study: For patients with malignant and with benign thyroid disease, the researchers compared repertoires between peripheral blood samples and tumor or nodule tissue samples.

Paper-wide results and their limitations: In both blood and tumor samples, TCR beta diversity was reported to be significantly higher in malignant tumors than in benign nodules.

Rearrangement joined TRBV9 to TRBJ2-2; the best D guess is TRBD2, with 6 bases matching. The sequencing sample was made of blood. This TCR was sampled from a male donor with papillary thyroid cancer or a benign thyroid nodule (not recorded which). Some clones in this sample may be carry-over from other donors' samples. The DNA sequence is TGTGCCAGCAGCGTAGGACCATTTGGCAGGGAGGAGGGCGGGGAGCTGTTTTTT. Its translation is CASSVGPFGREEGGELFF.